A single T cell receptor (beta chain) is shown here with its context. Its recognized antigen is unknown. No base-level quality is on record; no much larger clone is a single base apart. Other nucleotide sequences in the sample specify the same CDR3. This sample was taken from a study of T cell responses to AZD1222 COVID-19 vaccine (dated by TCRdb to the early 2020s). About the full investigation: A total of 230 or so trial participants underwent TCR sequencing, of whom around 200 received two doses of AZD1222 and around 25 received two doses of the MenACWY control vaccine. Enrollment into the trials was organized by age into subgroups of 18-55, 56-69 and 70-plus years, and those subgroups contained roughly 140, 27 and 60 TCR-sequenced participants, respectively.

The CDR3 regions of human TCRbeta chains were analyzed by immunosequencing. As for how the authors treated the data: TCRs in the repertoires were compared against a reference library of SARS-CoV-2-specific TCRs that had been generated with the MIRA antigen-specificity platform. Breadth was defined as the fraction of unique TCRs that were SARS-CoV-2-associated. Depth was defined as the fraction of total T cells that were SARS-CoV-2-associated. Each spike-specific TCR was assigned to its reactive spike region and to a CD4 or CD8 class using the MIRA data. Log10-transformed breadth and depth values were compared by one-way ANOVA with Sidak's multiple comparisons tests. The clones in this table, taken by TCRdb from immuneACCESS, are in-frame only. Not every clone is retained; where verified, under half of the shortfall comes from an unresolved V gene, and the cause of the rest is unknown. That table supplies the V and J calls and clone size; D and trimming were determined from the DNA. Recorded for this sample are 90,000 to 120,000 clones; 92% of them occurred a single time. Under 10% of the sample lies in the top ten.

Its CDR3 holds 15 amino acids, cysteine through phenylalanine. The DNA shown is the 45-base CDR3, in frame from base 1. Relative to germline, V is 0 bases shorter and J is 0 bases shorter, with 9 bases between their ends. The germline V gene encodes CDR1 SGDLS and CDR2 YYNGEE. General conclusions and limits of the study: Conclusions about previously exposed vaccinees were limited because only a handful of AZD1222 recipients were SARS-CoV-2 seropositive at baseline. Most participants were white British and females outnumbered males, and the authors suggested that clonal diversity may have been underestimated. Because no day 14 peak-response samples were available, the repertoires could be characterized only after the peak T cell response. A significant rise in spike-specific TCR breadth and depth was observed after two AZD1222 doses relative to day 0 and relative to MenACWY recipients. Nearly half of unique spike-specific TCRs reportedly recognized epitopes outside regions mutated in the B.1.351 and B.1.1.7 variants. CD4 TCRs associated with the vaccine covered the entire spike protein, and the dominant responses were in regions 160-218 and 743-854. The 56-69-year group was small, and its depth increase did not reach significance, likely because of low power.

The time point label corresponds to: about 28 days (+/-7) after the second vaccine dose. AZD1222 recipients whose second dose came at about 4 weeks and those whose second dose came at about 12 weeks were combined into one group, since spike-specific TCR depth and breadth did not differ between the two schedules. Vaccinee samples came from UK trials COV001 and COV002, including a single-blind randomized controlled phase 2/3 trial of AZD1222 (ChAdOx1 nCoV-19) in healthy adults. For TCRbeta chain sequencing, PBMC samples from trial participants were taken at day 0 and at day 28 after the second dose.

The origin of this receptor is an adult who received the AZD1222 COVID-19 vaccine. Sequences were derived from peripheral blood, sampled 28 days after the second AZD1222 dose. The chain links TRBV9 with TRBJ1-2; matching of 5 bases hints at TRBD1 as the D gene. The CDR3 loop reads CASSVGTGANYGYTF. The DNA sequence is given as TGTGCCAGCAGCGTAGGTACAGGCGCTAACTATGGCTACACCTTC.